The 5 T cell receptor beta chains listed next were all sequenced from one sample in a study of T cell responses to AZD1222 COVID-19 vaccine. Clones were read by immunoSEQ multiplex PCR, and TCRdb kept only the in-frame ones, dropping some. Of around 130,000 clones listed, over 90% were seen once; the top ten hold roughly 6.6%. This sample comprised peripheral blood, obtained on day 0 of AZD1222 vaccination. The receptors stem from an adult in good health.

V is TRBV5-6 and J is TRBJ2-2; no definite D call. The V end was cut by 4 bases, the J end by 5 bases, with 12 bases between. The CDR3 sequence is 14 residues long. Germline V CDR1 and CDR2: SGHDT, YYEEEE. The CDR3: CASSLVRFTGELFF. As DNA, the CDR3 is TGTGCCAGCAGCCTGGTCAGGTTTACCGGGGAGCTGTTTTTT.

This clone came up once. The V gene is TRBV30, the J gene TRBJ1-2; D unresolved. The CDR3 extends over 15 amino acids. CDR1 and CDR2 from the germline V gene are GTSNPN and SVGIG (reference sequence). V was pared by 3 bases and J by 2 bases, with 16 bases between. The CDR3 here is CAWRMGPVSNYGYTF. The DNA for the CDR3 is TGTGCCTGGAGAATGGGTCCAGTATCCAACTATGGCTACACCTTC. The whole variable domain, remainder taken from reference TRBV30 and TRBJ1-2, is SQTIHQWPATLVQPVGSPLSLECTVEGTSNPNLYWYRQAAGRGLQLLFYSVGIGQISSEVPQNLSASRPQDRQFILSSKKLLLSDSGFYLCAWRMGPVSNYGYTFGSGTRLTVV.

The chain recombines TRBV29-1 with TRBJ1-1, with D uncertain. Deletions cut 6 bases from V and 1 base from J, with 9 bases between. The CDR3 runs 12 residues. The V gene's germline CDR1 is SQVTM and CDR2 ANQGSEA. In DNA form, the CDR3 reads TGCAGCGTCGACGCGGCGAACACTGAAGCTTTCTTT. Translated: CSVDAANTEAFF.

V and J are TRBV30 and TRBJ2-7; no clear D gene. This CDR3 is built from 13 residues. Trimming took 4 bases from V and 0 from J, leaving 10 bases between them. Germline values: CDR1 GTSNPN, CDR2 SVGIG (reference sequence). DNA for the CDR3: TGTGCCTGGACGCCGTGGAGCTCCTACGAGCAGTACTTC. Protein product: CAWTPWSSYEQYF. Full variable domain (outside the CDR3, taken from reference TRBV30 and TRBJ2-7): SQTIHQWPATLVQPVGSPLSLECTVEGTSNPNLYWYRQAAGRGLQLLFYSVGIGQISSEVPQNLSASRPQDRQFILSSKKLLLSDSGFYLCAWTPWSSYEQYFGPGTRLTVT.

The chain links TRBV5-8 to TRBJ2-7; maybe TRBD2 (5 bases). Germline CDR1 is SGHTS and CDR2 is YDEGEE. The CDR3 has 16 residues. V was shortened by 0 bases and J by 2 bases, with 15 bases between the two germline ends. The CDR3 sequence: CASSLGVGGLAYEQYF. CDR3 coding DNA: TGTGCCAGCAGCTTGGGGGTTGGCGGGCTGGCCTACGAGCAGTACTTC.